What follows describes a single T cell receptor beta chain. Its target is unknown. TCRdb redid the calling of the RT-PCR reads with MiXCR, one entry per CDR3 protein. The data show 530,000 or so distinct CDR3 sequences, over 25% seen once. The sample belongs to a study of response to subunit inactivated influenza vaccine. Findings of the study overall: Authors suggested that a seasonal influenza vaccination recruits few new T cells each time.

The germline V and J ends were trimmed by 0 bases and 5 bases, with 10 bases remaining between them. Germline V lookup: CDR1 LNHNV, CDR2 YYDKDF (reference sequence). CDR3 size: 14 residues. This receptor was obtained from a man aged 50-59 years who received an inactivated influenza vaccine. The source was CD4+ T cells sorted from PBMCs, collected more than 4 days after vaccination. This rearrangement joins TRBV15 to TRBJ2-5, with unresolved D. Written as DNA, the CDR3 is TGTGCCACCAGCAGAGAGGGGTTTAGGGAGACCCAGTACTTC. Translating it yields CATSREGFRETQYF.